This TCR beta chain was found in a study of blood T cell repertoires in COVID-19. Study-level background: The study drew acute and convalescent COVID-19 samples from the United States, Italy and Spain. Nucleic acid was either cDNA or gDNA, and it came from T cells, B-cell-depleted T cells, or PBMCs.

The CDR3 is 14 amino acids. CDR1 is SGHDN, CDR2 FVKESK, per germline. V was clipped by 2 bases and J by 2 bases, with 9 bases between them. Seattle cases were enrolled at active infection and followed longitudinally. The authors' processing: Reference gene primers were amplified, and this amplification served to estimate nucleated cell counts. The repertoire was sequenced with immunoSEQ multiplex PCR; TCRdb's copy has only in-frame clones and lacks some. The V and J calls and clone size come from that table; D and trimming were worked out from the DNA. The sample contains 430,000 or so clones, about 90% of which appear only once.

The sequencing input was peripheral blood. The receptor was derived from a man aged 18-30 years with COVID-19, enrolled during active disease. The chain recombines TRBV14 with TRBJ1-2; D is undetermined. This chain's CDR3 is CASSQNRANYGYTF. The CDR3 DNA is TGTGCCAGCAGCCAAAACAGAGCCAACTATGGCTACACCTTC.